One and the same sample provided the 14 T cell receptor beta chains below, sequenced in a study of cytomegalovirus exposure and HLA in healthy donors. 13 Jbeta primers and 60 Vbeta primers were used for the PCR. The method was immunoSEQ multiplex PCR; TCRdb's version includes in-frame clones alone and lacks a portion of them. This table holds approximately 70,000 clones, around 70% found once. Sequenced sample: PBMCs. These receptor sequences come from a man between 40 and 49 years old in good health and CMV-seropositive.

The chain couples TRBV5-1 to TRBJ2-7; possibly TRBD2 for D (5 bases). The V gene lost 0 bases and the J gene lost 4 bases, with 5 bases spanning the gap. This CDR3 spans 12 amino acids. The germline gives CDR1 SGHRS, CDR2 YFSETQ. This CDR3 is CASSLGGYEQYF. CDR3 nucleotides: TGCGCCAGCAGCTTGGGAGGGTACGAGCAGTACTTC.

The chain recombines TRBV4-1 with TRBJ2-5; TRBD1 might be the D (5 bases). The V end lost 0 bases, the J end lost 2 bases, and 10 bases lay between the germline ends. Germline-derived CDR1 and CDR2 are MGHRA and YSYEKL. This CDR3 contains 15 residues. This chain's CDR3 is CASSQDQDSQETQYF. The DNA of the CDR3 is TGCGCCAGCAGCCAAGATCAAGACAGTCAAGAGACCCAGTACTTC.

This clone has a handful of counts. CDR3 amino acids: CASSLALGLLSNEQFF. The CDR3 coding sequence is TGTGCCAGCAGCTTAGCGCTAGGACTCCTTTCAAATGAGCAGTTCTTC. This chain joins TRBV7-8 and TRBJ2-1; a weak D match, TRBD2 (5 bases). CDR1 and CDR2 from the germline V gene are SGHVS and FQNEAQ. Trimming left V 0 bases short and J 7 bases short, with 16 bases between. CDR3 length: 16 amino acids.

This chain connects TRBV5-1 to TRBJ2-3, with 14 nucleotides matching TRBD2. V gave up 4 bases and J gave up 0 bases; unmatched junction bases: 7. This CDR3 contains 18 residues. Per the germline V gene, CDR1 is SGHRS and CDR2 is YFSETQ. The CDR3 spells CASSLGLAGGSSTDTQYF. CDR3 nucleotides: TGCGCCAGCAGCCTCGGACTAGCGGGAGGATCTAGCACAGATACGCAGTATTTT.

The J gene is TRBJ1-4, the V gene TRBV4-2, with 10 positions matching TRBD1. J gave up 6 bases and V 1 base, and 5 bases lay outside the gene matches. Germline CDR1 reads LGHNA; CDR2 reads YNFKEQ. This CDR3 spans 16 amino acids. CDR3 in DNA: TGTGCCAGCAGCCAAGTCGGCGGGACAGGGGATGAAAAACTGTTTTTT. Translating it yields CASSQVGGTGDEKLFF.

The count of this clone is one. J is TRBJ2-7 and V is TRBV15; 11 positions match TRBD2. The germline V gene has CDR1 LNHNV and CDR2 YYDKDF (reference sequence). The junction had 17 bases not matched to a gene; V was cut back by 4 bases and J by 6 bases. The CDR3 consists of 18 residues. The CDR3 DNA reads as TGTGCCACCAGCAAAACCACATTAGCGGGAGGGCCGGGGAGCGAGCAGTACTTC. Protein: CATSKTTLAGGPGSEQYF. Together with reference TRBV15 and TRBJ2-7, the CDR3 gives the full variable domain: DAMVIQNPRYQVTQFGKPVTLSCSQTLNHNVMYWYQQKSSQAPKLLFHYYDKDFNNEADTPDNFQSRRPNTSFCFLDIRSPGLGDTAMYLCATSKTTLAGGPGSEQYFGPGTRLTVT.

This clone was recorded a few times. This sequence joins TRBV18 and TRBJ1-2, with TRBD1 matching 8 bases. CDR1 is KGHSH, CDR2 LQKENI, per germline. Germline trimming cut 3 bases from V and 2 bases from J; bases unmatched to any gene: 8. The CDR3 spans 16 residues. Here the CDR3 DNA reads TGTGCCAGCTCACCTTCATCGACAGGGGCCAACTATGGCTACACCTTC. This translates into CASSPSSTGANYGYTF. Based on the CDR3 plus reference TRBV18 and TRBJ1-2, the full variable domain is NAGVMQNPRHLVRRRGQEARLRCSPMKGHSHVYWYRQLPEEGLKFMVYLQKENIIDESGMPKERFSAEFPKEGPSILRIQQVVRGDSAAYFCASSPSSTGANYGYTFGSGTRLTVV.

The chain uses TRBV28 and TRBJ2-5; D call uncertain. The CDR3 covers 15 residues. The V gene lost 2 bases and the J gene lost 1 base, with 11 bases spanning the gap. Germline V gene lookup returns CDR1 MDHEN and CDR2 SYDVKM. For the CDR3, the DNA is TGTGCCAGCAGTTTAAGGAGCTCGATCCAAGAGACCCAGTACTTC. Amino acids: CASSLRSSIQETQYF.

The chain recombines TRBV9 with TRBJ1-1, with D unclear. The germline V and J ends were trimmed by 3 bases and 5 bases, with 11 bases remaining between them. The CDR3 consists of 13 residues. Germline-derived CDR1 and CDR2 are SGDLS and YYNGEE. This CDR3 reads CASSASPQTEAFF. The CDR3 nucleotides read TGTGCCAGCAGCGCCAGTCCCCAGACTGAAGCTTTCTTT.

Written as DNA, the CDR3 is TGTGCCAGCAGCTTTACGGAACTAGCTGGCGAGACCCAGTACTTC. It encodes CASSFTELAGETQYF. The chain recombines TRBV7-9 with TRBJ2-5; possibly TRBD2 for D (6 bases). Between the trimmed V and J ends, which lost 3 bases and 5 bases, there was a span of 16 bases. CDR1 is SEHNR and CDR2 is FQNEAQ in the germline V gene (reference sequence). This CDR3 comprises 15 residues. Full variable domain (outside the CDR3, taken from reference TRBV7-9 and TRBJ2-5): DTGVSQNPRHKITKRGQNVTFRCDPISEHNRLYWYRQTLGQGPEFLTYFQNEAQLEKSRLLSDRFSAERPKGSFSTLEIQRTEQGDSAMYLCASSFTELAGETQYFGPGTRLLVL.

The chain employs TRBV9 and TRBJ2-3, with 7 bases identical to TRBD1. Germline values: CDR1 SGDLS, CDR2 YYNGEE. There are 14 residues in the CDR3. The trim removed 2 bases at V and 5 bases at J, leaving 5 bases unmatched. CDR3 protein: CASSVQGVKDTQYF. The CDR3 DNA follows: TGTGCCAGCAGCGTCCAGGGGGTAAAAGATACGCAGTATTTT.

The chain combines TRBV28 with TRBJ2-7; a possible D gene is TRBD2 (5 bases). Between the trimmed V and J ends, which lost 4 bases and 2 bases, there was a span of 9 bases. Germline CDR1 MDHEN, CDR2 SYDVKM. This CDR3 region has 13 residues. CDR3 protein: CASSSGIPYEQYF. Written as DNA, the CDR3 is TGTGCCAGCAGTTCGGGAATTCCCTACGAGCAGTACTTC.

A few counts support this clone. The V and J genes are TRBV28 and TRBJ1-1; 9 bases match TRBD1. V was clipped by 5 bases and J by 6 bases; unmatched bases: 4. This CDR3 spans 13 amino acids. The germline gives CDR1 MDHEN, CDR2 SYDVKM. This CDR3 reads CASSTHRGPEAFF. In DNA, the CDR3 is TGTGCCAGCAGTACTCACAGGGGGCCTGAAGCTTTCTTT.

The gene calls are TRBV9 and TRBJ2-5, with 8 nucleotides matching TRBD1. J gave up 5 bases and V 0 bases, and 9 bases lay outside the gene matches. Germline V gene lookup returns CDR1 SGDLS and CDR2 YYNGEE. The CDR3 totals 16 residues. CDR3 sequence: CASSVGGQGAWETQYF. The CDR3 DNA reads TGTGCCAGCAGCGTAGGTGGGCAGGGGGCATGGGAGACCCAGTACTTC.